Each of the 9 T cell receptor beta chains below was sequenced from the same sample in a study of neurological immune-mediated disorders. A single record per CDR3 protein comes from TCRdb applying MiXCR to the 5' RACE reads. This table holds about 50,000 distinct CDR3 sequences, around 16% found once. The sample consisted of PBMCs. The origin of the receptors is a man aged 60 to 75 in good health.

At least ten counts were recorded for this clonotype. V gene TRBV5-5 combines with J gene TRBJ2-7; 10 nucleotides align to TRBD1. This CDR3 region has 16 residues. Germline assignment: CDR1 SGHKS and CDR2 YYEKEE (reference sequence). The ends lost 5 bases at V and 2 bases at J; junction bases unmatched: 10. The CDR3 nucleotides are TGTGCCAGCAGTTCTCTCTCCGGGACAGGGGCCTACGAGCAGTACTTC. This translates into CASSSLSGTGAYEQYF.

There are many counts of this clonotype. The gene calls are TRBV5-1 and TRBJ2-3; TRBD1 agrees at 8 bases. CDR1 is SGHRS, CDR2 YFSETQ, per germline. V lost 0 bases and J lost 3; bases outside the gene matches: 3. This CDR3 comprises 15 residues. DNA of the CDR3: TGCGCCAGCAGCTTGGGACAGGGGCCAACAGATACGCAGTATTTT. Protein sequence: CASSLGQGPTDTQYF. Variable domain in full (rest from reference TRBV5-1 and TRBJ2-3): KAGVTQTPRYLIKTRGQQVTLSCSPISGHRSVSWYQQTPGQGLQFLFEYFSETQRNKGNFPGRFSGRQFSNSRSEMNVSTLELGDSALYLCASSLGQGPTDTQYFGPGTRLTVL.

This clonotype was detected ten times or more. The chain combines TRBV28 with TRBJ2-7, with TRBD1 matching 8 bases. CDR1 MDHEN and CDR2 SYDVKM come from the germline V gene. Trimming cost V 5 bases and J 5 bases; bases outside gene matches: 5. CDR3 length: 13 amino acids. Here the CDR3 reads CASSRTGSHEQYF. CDR3 DNA sequence: TGTGCCAGCAGTCGGACAGGGAGCCACGAGCAGTACTTC.

This clonotype was seen many times. The chain has TRBV2 and TRBJ2-1; D remains unclear. Germline V CDR1 and CDR2: SNHLY, FYNNEI. This CDR3 comprises 13 residues. Trimming took 6 bases from V and 5 from J, leaving 11 bases between them. CDR3 amino acids: CASRKDRNNEQFF. The CDR3 bases are TGTGCCAGCAGAAAGGACCGCAACAATGAGCAGTTCTTC. Variable domain in full (rest from reference TRBV2 and TRBJ2-1): EPEVTQTPSHQVTQMGQEVILRCVPISNHLYFYWYRQILGQKVEFLVSFYNNEISEKSEIFDDQFSVERPDGSNFTLKIRSTKLEDSAMYFCASRKDRNNEQFFGPGTRLTVL.

This clonotype occurred many times. V usage is TRBV5-1 and J usage is TRBJ2-3; 8 bases are a match to TRBD2. Trimming took 0 bases from V and 3 from J; bases not matched to a gene: 0. CDR1 and CDR2 (germline): SGHRS, YFSETQ. This CDR3 spans 14 amino acids. CDR3 nucleotide sequence: TGCGCCAGCAGCTTGGGACTAGCGACAGATACGCAGTATTTT. As protein: CASSLGLATDTQYF.

This clonotype was picked up many times. The chain has TRBV28 and TRBJ1-1; possible D gene TRBD1, 5 bases. This CDR3 contains 12 residues. Trimming took off 4 bases at V and 10 bases at J, with 13 bases between the two ends. CDR1 is MDHEN, CDR2 SYDVKM, per germline. The DNA of the CDR3 is TGTGCCAGCAGTTCAGGGACTTGGCCAGCTTTCTTT. The encoded protein is CASSSGTWPAFF.

This sequence joins TRBV7-3 and TRBJ2-7, with 8 bases lining up with TRBD1. V lost 2 bases, J lost 4 bases, and 7 bases stayed unmatched. The CDR3 has 15 amino acids. From germline, CDR1 is SGHTA and CDR2 FQGTGA. CDR3 residues: CASSLGAGGLYEQYF. The CDR3 DNA reads as TGTGCCAGCAGCTTAGGGGCAGGGGGCTTGTACGAGCAGTACTTC.

This rearrangement joins TRBV12-3 or TRBV12-4 to TRBJ2-5; maybe TRBD2 (5 bases). The CDR3 sequence is 14 residues long. Trimming left V 0 bases short and J 4 bases short, with 9 bases between. CDR3 nucleotide sequence: TGTGCCAGCAGTTTAGCGGTCGCGGGAGAGACCCAGTACTTC. The encoded protein is CASSLAVAGETQYF.

Within the sample, this clonotype is medium-sized. The chain joins TRBV5-1 to TRBJ2-3; a possible D gene is TRBD1 (5 bases). CDR1 is SGHRS and CDR2 is YFSETQ in the germline V gene. CDR3 length: 12 amino acids. The V gene lost 1 base and the J gene lost 5 bases, with 5 bases spanning the gap. The CDR3 protein is CASSLRGDTQYF. The CDR3 DNA is TGCGCCAGCAGCTTGAGGGGAGATACGCAGTATTTT.